The 4 T cell receptor beta chains given below trace back to one sample, sequenced in a study of OX40 agonist ivuxolimab in advanced cancers. The table came from immunoSEQ multiplex PCR; TCRdb's copy has only in-frame clones and leaves some out. This sample has about 69,000 clones, with about 85% found just once. The sample consisted of CD4+ or CD8+ T cells sorted from blood, taken in a trial of the OX40 agonist ivuxolimab. The receptors stem from an adult with an advanced solid tumor such as melanoma, head and neck, liver or kidney cancer.

This chain links TRBV7-9 with TRBJ1-2; D call uncertain. V lost 1 base, J lost 3 bases, and 12 bases lay in between. This CDR3 spans 15 amino acids. In germline, CDR1 is SEHNR, CDR2 FQNEAQ (reference sequence). CDR3 in DNA: TGTGCCAGCAGCTTAGGGGCAAGTGGGGACTATGGCTACACCTTC. It encodes CASSLGASGDYGYTF.

The CDR3 is CASSQTGGRETQYF. The CDR3 DNA follows: TGTGCCAGCAGCCAGACAGGGGGACGGGAGACCCAGTACTTC. This rearrangement joins TRBV7-2 to TRBJ2-5, with 9 bases fitting TRBD1. J was trimmed by 5 bases and V by 5 bases; bases with no gene match: 6. The CDR3 runs 14 residues. Looked up from germline, CDR1 is SGHTA and CDR2 is FQGNSA.

The CDR3 sequence: CATAGEVTQYF. For the CDR3, the DNA is TGTGCCACCGCAGGGGAAGTGACCCAGTACTTC. This chain connects TRBV15 to TRBJ2-5; a possible D gene is TRBD1 (6 bases). The germline V and J ends were trimmed by 8 bases and 7 bases, with 11 bases remaining between them. There are 11 residues in the CDR3. CDR1 is LNHNV and CDR2 is YYDKDF in the germline V gene (reference sequence).

A single count supports this clone. The chain carries TRBV7-9 and TRBJ1-5; D is ambiguous. CDR1 is SEHNR and CDR2 is FQNEAQ in the germline V gene (reference sequence). Trimming pared 7 bases from V and 5 bases from J, leaving 9 bases between. CDR3 length equals 12 residues. CDR3 nucleotide sequence: TGTGCCAGCACCCCCGGAGATCAGCCCCAGCATTTT. Residues: CASTPGDQPQHF.